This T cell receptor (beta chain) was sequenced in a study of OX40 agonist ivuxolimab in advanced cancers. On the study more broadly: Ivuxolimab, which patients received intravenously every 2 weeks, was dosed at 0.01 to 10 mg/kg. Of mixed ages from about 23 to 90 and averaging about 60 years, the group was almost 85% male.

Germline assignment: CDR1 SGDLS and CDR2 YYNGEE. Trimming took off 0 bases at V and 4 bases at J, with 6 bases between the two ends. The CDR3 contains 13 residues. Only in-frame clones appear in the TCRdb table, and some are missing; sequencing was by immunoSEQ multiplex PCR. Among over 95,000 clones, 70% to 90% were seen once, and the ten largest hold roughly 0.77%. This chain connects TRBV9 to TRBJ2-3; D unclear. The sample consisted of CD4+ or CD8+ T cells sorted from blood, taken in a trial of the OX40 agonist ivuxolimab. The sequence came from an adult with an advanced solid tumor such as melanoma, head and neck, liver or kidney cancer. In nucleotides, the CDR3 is TGTGCCAGCAGCGTAGTCAGTGCAGATACGCAGTATTTT. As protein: CASSVVSADTQYF.